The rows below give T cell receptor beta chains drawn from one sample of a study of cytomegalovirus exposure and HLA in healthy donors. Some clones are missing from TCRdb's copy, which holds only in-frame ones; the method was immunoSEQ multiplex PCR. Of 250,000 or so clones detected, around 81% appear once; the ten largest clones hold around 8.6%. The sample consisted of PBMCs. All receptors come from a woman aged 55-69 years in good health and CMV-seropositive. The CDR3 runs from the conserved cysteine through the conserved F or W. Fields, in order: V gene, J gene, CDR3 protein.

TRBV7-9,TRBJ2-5,CASKRGRGSETQYF
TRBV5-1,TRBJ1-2,CASSLEQGFGYTF
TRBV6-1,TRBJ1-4,CASSEALGTGNGKLFF
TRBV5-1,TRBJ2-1,CASSLGLAGEGGSEQFF
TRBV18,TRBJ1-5,CASSLGHGNQPQHF
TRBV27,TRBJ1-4,CASSPGQGEELFF
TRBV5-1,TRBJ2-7,CASSGLDSTYEQYF
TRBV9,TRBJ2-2,CASSVSLNTGELFF
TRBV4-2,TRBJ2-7,CASSQATGQSYEQYF
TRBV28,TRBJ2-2,CASSSGRPNTGELFF
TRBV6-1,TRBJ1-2,CASSESGRRLYGYTF
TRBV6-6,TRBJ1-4,CASSRGQGASKLFF
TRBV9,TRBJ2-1,CASAGGGPMGNEQFF
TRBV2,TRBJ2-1,CASSEGIAASYNEQFF
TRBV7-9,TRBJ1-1,CASSLTGPSAEAFF
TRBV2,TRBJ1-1,CASSLRVEAFF
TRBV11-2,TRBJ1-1,CASSLRVGRGTEAFF
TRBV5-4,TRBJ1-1,CASSPELQGLNTEAFF
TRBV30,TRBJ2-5,CAWSEESGLQETQYF
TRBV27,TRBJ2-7,CASGSSYEQYF
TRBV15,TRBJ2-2,CATSRDQGGAGELFF
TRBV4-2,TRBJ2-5,CASSQDVQETQYF
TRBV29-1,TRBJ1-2,CSGRQGVGSDGYTF
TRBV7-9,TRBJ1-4,CASREGTAKVEKLFF
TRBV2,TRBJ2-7,CATRSSYEQYF
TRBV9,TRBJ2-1,CASSVEGASYNEQFF
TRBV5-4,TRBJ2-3,CASSFSGATDTQYF
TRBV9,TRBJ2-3,CASSQTSGTTDTQYF
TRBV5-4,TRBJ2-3,CASSFGLATDTQYF
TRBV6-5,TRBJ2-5,CASSGAGGQETQYF
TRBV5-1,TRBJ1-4,CASRLAGQGVGEKLFF
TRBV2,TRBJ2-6,CASSEVGQGSGANVLTF
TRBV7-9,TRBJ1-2,CASSIGTGNGYTF
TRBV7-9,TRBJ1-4,CASSLTQLNEKLFF
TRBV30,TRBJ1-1,CAWSVRIPPNRGGNTEAFF
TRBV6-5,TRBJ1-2,CASSPQGYGYTF
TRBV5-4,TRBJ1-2,CASSLETAAAGDGYTF
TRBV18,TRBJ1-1,CASSPPRGNTEAFF
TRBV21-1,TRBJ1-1,CASSKGGTSLLGTEAFF
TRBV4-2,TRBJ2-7,CASSQVVAGPYEQYF